The rows below give T cell receptor beta chains drawn from one sample of a study of T cell changes during pregnancy in multiple sclerosis. This table comes from immunoSEQ multiplex PCR, and its TCRdb copy is limited to in-frame clones, with some not included. Here the sample spans approximately 88,000 clones, just under 95% being singletons. The material sequenced was peripheral blood, taken in the third trimester of pregnancy. Receptors originate from a female donor with multiple sclerosis, enrolled in a pregnancy study. CDR3s include the opening cysteine and the closing phenylalanine or tryptophan. The order of the fields is J gene, V gene, clone size, D gene, CDR3 DNA, CDR3 protein. D genes are given only for firm matches. Size tells how often a clone was seen (once, few, many) or the class of an expanded clone, and some rows leave it out.

TRBJ1-1,TRBV5-1,-,-,TGCGCCAGCCAGAGGGTCTCGGCGTTCGCTGAAGCTTTCTTT,CASQRVSAFAEAFF
TRBJ1-2,TRBV11-1,-,-,TGTGCCAGCAGCTTAGATACAGGGAACTATGGCTACACCTTC,CASSLDTGNYGYTF
TRBJ2-1,TRBV2,once,-,TGTGCCAGCGTCAGGGTAGGTGAGCAGTTCTTC,CASVRVGEQFF
TRBJ2-1,TRBV12-5,-,TRBD2,TGTGCTAGTGACGACCCGGGACTAGCGGACAATGAGCAGTTCTTC,CASDDPGLADNEQFF
TRBJ1-1,TRBV28,-,-,TGTGCCAGCAGTTTAGGCAGACAAAACACTGAAGCTTTCTTT,CASSLGRQNTEAFF
TRBJ1-2,TRBV28,few,-,TGTGCCAGCAGGGCTGGGCTGTATGGCTACACCTTC,CASRAGLYGYTF
TRBJ2-1,TRBV27,-,-,TGTGCCAGCAGTTTATGGTCGAGCGGGTGGTACAATGAGCAGTTCTTC,CASSLWSSGWYNEQFF
TRBJ1-2,TRBV4-3,-,-,TGCGCCAGCAGCCAAGACAGGGGAGTCTATGGCTACACCTTC,CASSQDRGVYGYTF
TRBJ2-7,TRBV18,-,TRBD2,TGTGCCAGCTCCATAAAGGAGGCTAGCGGGGCCTACGAGCAGTACTTC,CASSIKEASGAYEQYF
TRBJ2-7,TRBV14,-,-,TGTGCCAGCAGCCAAGATCTCCCCCGGTCCCACGAGCAGTACTTC,CASSQDLPRSHEQYF
TRBJ2-3,TRBV7-8,-,TRBD2,TGTGCCAGCAGCTTAGCGCCTCCGGGAGGATGGGCAGATACGCAGTATTTT,CASSLAPPGGWADTQYF
TRBJ2-7,TRBV10-2,-,TRBD2,TGCGCCACCTCGGGACTAGCGGACTCCTACGAGCAGTACTTC,CATSGLADSYEQYF
TRBJ2-1,TRBV6-5,-,TRBD2,TGTGCCAGCAGTCGGACTAGCGGGCCGAAGGGTGAGCAGTTCTTC,CASSRTSGPKGEQFF
TRBJ2-7,TRBV18,-,-,TGTGCCAGCTCACCTCAAACAACAGGGTCAGAGCAGTACTTC,CASSPQTTGSEQYF